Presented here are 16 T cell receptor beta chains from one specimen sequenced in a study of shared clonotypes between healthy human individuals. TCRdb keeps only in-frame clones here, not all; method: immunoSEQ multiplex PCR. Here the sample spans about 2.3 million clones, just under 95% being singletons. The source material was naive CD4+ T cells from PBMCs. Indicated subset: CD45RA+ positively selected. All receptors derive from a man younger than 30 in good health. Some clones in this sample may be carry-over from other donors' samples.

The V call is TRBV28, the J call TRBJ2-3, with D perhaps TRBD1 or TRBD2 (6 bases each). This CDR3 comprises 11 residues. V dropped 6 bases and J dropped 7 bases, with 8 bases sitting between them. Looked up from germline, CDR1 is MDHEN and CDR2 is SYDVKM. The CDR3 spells CASSGGYTQYF. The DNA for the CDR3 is TGTGCCAGCAGCGGGGGCTATACGCAGTATTTT.

CDR3 bases: TGTGCCAGCAGTGAAGAGTTCAGGCTCTTCTATGGCTACACCTTC. Translating gives CASSEEFRLFYGYTF. This chain uses TRBV6-1 with TRBJ1-2; D is undetermined. Germline assignment: CDR1 MNHNS and CDR2 SASEGT. Trimming took 1 base from V and 4 from J, leaving 13 bases between them. The CDR3 extends over 15 amino acids.

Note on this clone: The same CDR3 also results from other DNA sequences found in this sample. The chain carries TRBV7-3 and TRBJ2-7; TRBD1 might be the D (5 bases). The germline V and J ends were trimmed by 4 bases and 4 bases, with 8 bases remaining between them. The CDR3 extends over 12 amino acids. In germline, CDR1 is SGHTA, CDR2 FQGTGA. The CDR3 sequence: CASSSQGYEQYF. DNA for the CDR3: TGTGCCAGCAGCTCGCAGGGATACGAGCAGTACTTC.

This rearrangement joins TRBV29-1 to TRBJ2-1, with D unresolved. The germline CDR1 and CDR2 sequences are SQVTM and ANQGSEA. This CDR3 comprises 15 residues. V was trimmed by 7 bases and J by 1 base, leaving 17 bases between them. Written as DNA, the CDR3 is TGCAGCGCCCCCCGGCGCCCAGAGTCCTACAATGAGCAGTTCTTC. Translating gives CSAPRRPESYNEQFF.

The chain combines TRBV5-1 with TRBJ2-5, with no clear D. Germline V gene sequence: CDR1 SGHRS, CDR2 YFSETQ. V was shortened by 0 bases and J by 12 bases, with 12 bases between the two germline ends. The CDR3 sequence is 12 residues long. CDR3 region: CASSLEGIRKYF. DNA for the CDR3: TGCGCCAGCAGCTTGGAAGGGATACGAAAGTACTTC.

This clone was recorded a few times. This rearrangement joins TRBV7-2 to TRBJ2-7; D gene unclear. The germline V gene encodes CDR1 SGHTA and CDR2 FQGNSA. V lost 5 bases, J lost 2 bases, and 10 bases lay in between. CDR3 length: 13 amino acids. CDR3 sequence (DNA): TGTGCCAGCAGCCGTCTCACTACCTACGAGCAGTACTTC. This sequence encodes CASSRLTTYEQYF. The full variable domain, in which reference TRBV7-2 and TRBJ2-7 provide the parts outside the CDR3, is GAGVSQSPSNKVTEKGKDVELRCDPISGHTALYWYRQSLGQGLEFLIYFQGNSAPDKSGLPSDRFSAERTGGSVSTLTIQRTQQEDSAVYLCASSRLTTYEQYFGPGTRLTVT.

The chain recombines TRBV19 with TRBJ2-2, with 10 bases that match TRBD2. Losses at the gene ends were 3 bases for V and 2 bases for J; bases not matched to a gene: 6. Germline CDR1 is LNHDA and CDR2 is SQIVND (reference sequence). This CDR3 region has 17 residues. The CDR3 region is CASSIGLAGDNTGELFF. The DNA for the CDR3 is TGTGCCAGTAGTATCGGGCTAGCGGGAGATAACACCGGGGAGCTGTTTTTT.

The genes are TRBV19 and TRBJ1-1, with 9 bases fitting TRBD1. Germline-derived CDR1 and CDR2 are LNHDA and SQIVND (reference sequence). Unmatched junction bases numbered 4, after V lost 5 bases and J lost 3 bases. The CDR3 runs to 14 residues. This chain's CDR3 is CASSSQGAYTEAFF. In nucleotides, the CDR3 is TGTGCCAGTAGTTCACAGGGGGCCTACACTGAAGCTTTCTTT.

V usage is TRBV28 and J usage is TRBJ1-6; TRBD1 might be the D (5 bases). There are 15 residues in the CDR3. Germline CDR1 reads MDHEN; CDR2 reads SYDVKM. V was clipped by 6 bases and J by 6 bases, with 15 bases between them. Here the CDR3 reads CASRGGLGGNSPLHF. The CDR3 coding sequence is TGTGCCAGCAGGGGGGGATTGGGAGGTAATTCACCCCTCCACTTT. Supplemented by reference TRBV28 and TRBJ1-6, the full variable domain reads DVKVTQSSRYLVKRTGEKVFLECVQDMDHENMFWYRQDPGLGLRLIYFSYDVKMKEKGDIPEGYSVSREKKERFSLILESASTNQTSMYLCASRGGLGGNSPLHFGNGTRLTVT.

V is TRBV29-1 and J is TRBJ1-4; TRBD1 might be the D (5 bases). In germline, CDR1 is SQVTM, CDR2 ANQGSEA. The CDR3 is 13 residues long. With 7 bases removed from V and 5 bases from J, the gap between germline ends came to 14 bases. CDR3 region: CSGSTDPNEKLFF. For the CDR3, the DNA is TGCAGCGGTTCGACAGACCCCAATGAAAAACTGTTTTTT.

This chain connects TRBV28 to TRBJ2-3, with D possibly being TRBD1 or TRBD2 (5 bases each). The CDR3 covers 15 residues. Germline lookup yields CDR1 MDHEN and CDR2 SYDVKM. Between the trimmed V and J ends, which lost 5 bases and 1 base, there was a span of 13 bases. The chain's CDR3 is CASSGPGDGTDTQYF. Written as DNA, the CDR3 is TGTGCCAGCAGTGGACCCGGGGACGGCACAGATACGCAGTATTTT.

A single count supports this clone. CDR3 bases: TGTGCCAGCAGTGGGGGGCTAGCGGGAGTAAGGGAGCAGTACTTC. This gives the protein CASSGGLAGVREQYF. The chain recombines TRBV2 with TRBJ2-7, with 10 nucleotides matching TRBD2. V was pared by 4 bases and J by 7 bases, with 10 bases of the junction left unmatched. CDR3 size: 15 residues. The V gene's germline CDR1 is SNHLY and CDR2 FYNNEI.

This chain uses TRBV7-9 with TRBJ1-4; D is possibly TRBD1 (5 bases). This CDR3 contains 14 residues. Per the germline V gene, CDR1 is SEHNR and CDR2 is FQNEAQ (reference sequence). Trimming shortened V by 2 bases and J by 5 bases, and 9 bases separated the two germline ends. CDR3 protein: CASSLTAGNEKLFF. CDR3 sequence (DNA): TGTGCCAGCAGCTTAACGGCAGGGAATGAAAAACTGTTTTTT.

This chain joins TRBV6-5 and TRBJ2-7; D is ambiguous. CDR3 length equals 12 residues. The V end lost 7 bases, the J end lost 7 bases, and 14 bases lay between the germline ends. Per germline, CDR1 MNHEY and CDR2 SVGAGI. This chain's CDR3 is CASTNLGLEQYF. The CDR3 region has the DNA TGTGCCAGCACAAACCTGGGGTTGGAGCAGTACTTC.

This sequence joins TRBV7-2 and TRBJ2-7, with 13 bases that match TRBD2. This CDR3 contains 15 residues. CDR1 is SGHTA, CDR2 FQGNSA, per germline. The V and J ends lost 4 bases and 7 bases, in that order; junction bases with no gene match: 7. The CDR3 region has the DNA TGTGCCAGCAGCTCCGGACTAGCGGGAGTTGAAGAGCAGTACTTC. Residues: CASSSGLAGVEEQYF.

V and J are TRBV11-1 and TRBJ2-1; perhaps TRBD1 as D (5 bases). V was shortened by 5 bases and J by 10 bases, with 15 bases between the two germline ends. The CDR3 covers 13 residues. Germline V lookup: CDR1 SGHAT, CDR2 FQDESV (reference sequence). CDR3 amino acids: CASSQGVDQEQFF. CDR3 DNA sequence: TGTGCCAGCAGCCAAGGGGTGGACCAAGAGCAGTTCTTC. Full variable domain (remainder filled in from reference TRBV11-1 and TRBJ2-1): EAEVAQSPRYKITEKSQAVAFWCDPISGHATLYWYRQILGQGPELLVQFQDESVVDDSQLPKDRFSAERLKGVDSTLKIQPAELGDSAMYLCASSQGVDQEQFFGPGTRLTVL.